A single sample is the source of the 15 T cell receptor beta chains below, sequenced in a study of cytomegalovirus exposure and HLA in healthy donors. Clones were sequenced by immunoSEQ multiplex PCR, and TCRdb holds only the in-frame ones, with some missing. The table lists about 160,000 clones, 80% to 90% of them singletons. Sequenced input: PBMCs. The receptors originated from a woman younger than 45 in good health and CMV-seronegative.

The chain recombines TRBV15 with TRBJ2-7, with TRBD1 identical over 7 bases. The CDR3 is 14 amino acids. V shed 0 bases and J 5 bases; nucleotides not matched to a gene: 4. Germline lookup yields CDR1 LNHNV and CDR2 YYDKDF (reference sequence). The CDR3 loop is CATSREDRTDEQYF. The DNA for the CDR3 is TGTGCCACCAGCAGAGAGGACAGGACAGACGAGCAGTACTTC. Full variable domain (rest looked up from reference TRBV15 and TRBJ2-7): DAMVIQNPRYQVTQFGKPVTLSCSQTLNHNVMYWYQQKSSQAPKLLFHYYDKDFNNEADTPDNFQSRRPNTSFCFLDIRSPGLGDTAMYLCATSREDRTDEQYFGPGTRLTVT.

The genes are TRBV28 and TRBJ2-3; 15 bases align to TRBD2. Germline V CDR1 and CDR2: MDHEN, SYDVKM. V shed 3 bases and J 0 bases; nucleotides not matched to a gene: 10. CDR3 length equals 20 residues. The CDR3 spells CASSFKPGTSGRTSTDTQYF. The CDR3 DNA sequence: TGTGCCAGCAGTTTCAAACCCGGGACTAGCGGGAGGACTAGCACAGATACGCAGTATTTT.

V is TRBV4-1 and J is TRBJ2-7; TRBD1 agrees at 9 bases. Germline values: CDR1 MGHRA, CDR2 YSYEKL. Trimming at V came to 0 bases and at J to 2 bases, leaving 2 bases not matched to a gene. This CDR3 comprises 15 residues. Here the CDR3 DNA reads TGCGCCAGCAGCCAAGACGACAGGGGGACCTACGAGCAGTACTTC. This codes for CASSQDDRGTYEQYF.

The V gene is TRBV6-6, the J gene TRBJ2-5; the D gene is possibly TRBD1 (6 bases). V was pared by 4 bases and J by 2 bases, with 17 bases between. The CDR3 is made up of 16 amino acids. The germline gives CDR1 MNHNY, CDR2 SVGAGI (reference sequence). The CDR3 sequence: CASSLRPGQPQETQYF. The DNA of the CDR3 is TGTGCCAGCAGTTTGAGGCCCGGACAGCCACAAGAGACCCAGTACTTC.

CDR3 residues: CASSESEEATDTQYF. CDR3 nucleotides: TGTGCCAGCAGTGAATCCGAGGAGGCCACAGATACGCAGTATTTT. V is TRBV25-1 and J is TRBJ2-3, with a possible D match to TRBD2 (5 bases). V was trimmed by 1 base and J by 2 bases, leaving 10 bases between them. The CDR3 consists of 15 residues. CDR1 is MGHDK, CDR2 SYGVNS, per germline. The full variable domain, in which reference TRBV25-1 and TRBJ2-3 provide the parts outside the CDR3, is EADIYQTPRYLVIGTGKKITLECSQTMGHDKMYWYQQDPGMELHLIHYSYGVNSTEKGDLSSESTVSRIRTEHFPLTLESARPSHTSQYLCASSESEEATDTQYFGPGTRLTVL.

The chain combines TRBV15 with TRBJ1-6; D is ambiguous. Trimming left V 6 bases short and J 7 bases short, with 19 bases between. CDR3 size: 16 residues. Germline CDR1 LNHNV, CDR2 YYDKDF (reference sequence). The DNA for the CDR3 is TGTGCCACCAGTAAAGTTCCAAGAGTGAAAAATTCACCCCTCCACTTT. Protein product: CATSKVPRVKNSPLHF.

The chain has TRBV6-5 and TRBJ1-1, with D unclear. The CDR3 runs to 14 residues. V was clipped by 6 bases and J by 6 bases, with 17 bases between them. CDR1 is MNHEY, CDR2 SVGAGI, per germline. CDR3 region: CASSPREFGAEAFF. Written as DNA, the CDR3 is TGTGCCAGCAGCCCCCGGGAGTTCGGGGCTGAAGCTTTCTTT.

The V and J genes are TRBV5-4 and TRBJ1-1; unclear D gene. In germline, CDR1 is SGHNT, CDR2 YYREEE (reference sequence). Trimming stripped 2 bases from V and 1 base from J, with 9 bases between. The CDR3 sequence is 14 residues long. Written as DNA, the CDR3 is TGTGCCAGCAGCTTAGATCGGCCGAACACTGAAGCTTTCTTT. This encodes CASSLDRPNTEAFF.

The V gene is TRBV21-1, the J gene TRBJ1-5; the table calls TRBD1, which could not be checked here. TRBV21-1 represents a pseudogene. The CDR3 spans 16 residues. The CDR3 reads CASSNRQGRCDQPQHF. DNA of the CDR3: TGTGCCAGCAGCAACCGACAGGGACGGTGCGATCAGCCCCAGCATTTT.

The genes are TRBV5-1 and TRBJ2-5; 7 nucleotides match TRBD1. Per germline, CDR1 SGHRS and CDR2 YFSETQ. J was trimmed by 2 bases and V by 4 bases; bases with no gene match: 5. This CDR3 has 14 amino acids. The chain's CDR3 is CASSTGTAQETQYF. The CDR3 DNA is TGCGCCAGCAGCACCGGGACAGCTCAAGAGACCCAGTACTTC.

In DNA, the CDR3 is TGTGCCAGCAGTTTCGAGGATAACTATGGCTACACCTTC. Its translation is CASSFEDNYGYTF. V and J are TRBV6-5 and TRBJ1-2, with D unresolved. This CDR3 is 13 amino acids long. Trimming took 4 bases from V and 1 from J, leaving 7 bases between them. CDR1 and CDR2 from the germline V gene are MNHEY and SVGAGI.

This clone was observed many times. The CDR3 region is CASRKQGYSNQPQHF. The CDR3 DNA reads TGTGCCAGCAGAAAACAGGGATATAGCAATCAGCCCCAGCATTTT. V and J are TRBV6-5 and TRBJ1-5, with D possibly TRBD1 on 6 matching bases. CDR1 is MNHEY, CDR2 SVGAGI, per germline. V lost 6 bases and J lost 0, with 12 bases in between. CDR3 size: 15 residues.

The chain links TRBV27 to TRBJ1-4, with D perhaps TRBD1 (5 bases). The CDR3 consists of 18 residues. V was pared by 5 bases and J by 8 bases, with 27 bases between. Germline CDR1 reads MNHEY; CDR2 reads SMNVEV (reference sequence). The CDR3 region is CASSPPGTGGMVSEKLFF. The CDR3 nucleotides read TGTGCCAGCAGTCCCCCCGGCACTGGGGGGATGGTATCGGAAAAACTGTTTTTT.

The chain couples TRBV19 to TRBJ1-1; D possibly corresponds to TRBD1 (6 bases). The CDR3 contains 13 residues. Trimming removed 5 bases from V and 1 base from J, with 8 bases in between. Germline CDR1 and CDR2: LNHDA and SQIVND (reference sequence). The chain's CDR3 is CASSPRGNTEAFF. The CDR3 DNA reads TGTGCCAGTAGTCCCAGGGGGAACACTGAAGCTTTCTTT.

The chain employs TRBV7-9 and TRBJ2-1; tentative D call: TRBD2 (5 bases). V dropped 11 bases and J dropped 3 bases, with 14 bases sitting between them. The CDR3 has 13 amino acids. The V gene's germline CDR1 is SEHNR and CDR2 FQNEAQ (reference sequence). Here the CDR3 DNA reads TGTGCCCTAGCTGGGCGGCGCTACAATGAGCAGTTCTTC. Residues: CALAGRRYNEQFF.